Following are 4 T cell receptor beta chains from one sample sequenced in a study of T cells in Graves' hyperthyroidism and ophthalmopathy. The TCR beta CDR3 regions underwent amplification using RNA transcripts as the source. In the first-round RT-PCR of the TCR CDR3, the HTBI primer set was used. A single record per CDR3 protein comes from TCRdb applying MiXCR to the multiplex PCR reads. The sample includes around 420,000 distinct CDR3 sequences, approximately 14% seen only once; the top ten take about 5%. Input material: blood. The receptors were sampled from a woman younger than 30 with Graves' hyperthyroidism.

The V and J genes are TRBV7-6 and TRBJ2-2, with 12 bases matching TRBD2. The V gene end was trimmed by 5 bases and the J gene end by 2 bases; junction bases not matched to a gene: 6. Germline CDR1 reads SGHVS; CDR2 reads FNYEAQ. The length of the CDR3 is 17 residues. The CDR3 nucleotides read TGTGCCAGCAGCACTCGGACTAGCGGGGAAAACACCGGGGAGCTGTTTTTT. This translates into CASSTRTSGENTGELFF.

This clonotype rates as medium-sized (0.01 to 0.1%). The rearrangement uses TRBV7-9 and TRBJ1-1; weak D call: TRBD1 (6 bases). Germline CDR1 reads SEHNR; CDR2 reads FQNEAQ (reference sequence). This CDR3 is built from 15 residues. V lost 5 bases, J lost 1 base, and 14 bases lay in between. In DNA, the CDR3 is TGTGCCAGCAGCCCACCGACAGGTTCGAACACTGAAGCTTTCTTT. Translation gives CASSPPTGSNTEAFF.

This clonotype was counted ten times or more. This sequence joins TRBV28 and TRBJ2-3; 7 bases match TRBD2. J lost 0 bases, V lost 6 bases, and 12 bases had no gene match. CDR3 length equals 17 residues. Germline values: CDR1 MDHEN, CDR2 SYDVKM. CDR3 sequence: CASRKGGGGPSTDTQYF. The CDR3 coding sequence is TGTGCCAGCAGAAAAGGTGGCGGGGGTCCTAGCACAGATACGCAGTATTTT.

The V and J genes are TRBV6-1 and TRBJ2-2; 8 nucleotides line up with TRBD1. J lost 1 base, V lost 7 bases, and 2 bases had no gene match. CDR1 and CDR2 (germline): MNHNS, SASEGT. CDR3 size: 14 residues. The CDR3 DNA reads as TGTGCCAGCACCGGACAGGGGAACACCGGGGAGCTGTTTTTT. Translating it yields CASTGQGNTGELFF.